This entry lists 15 T cell receptor beta chains sequenced from one sample in a study of T cell responses to AZD1222 COVID-19 vaccine. Data came from immunoSEQ multiplex PCR; TCRdb stores just in-frame clones and leaves some out. The sample includes around 150,000 clones, about 93% of them seen just once. Here the sequenced sample was peripheral blood, taken on day 0 of AZD1222 vaccination. These receptors all come from an adult in good health.

The chain joins TRBV19 to TRBJ2-1, with D unresolved. Trimming took off 0 bases at V and 10 bases at J, with 10 bases between the two ends. The CDR3 spans 13 residues. From germline, CDR1 is LNHDA and CDR2 SQIVND (reference sequence). The CDR3 reads CASSIDRQKEQFF. CDR3 DNA: TGTGCCAGTAGTATAGATCGGCAAAAAGAGCAGTTCTTC.

V gene TRBV7-9 combines with J gene TRBJ2-2; D uncertain. CDR1 is SEHNR and CDR2 is FQNEAQ in the germline V gene (reference sequence). V was pared by 2 bases and J by 3 bases, with 10 bases between. The CDR3 spans 15 residues. Here the CDR3 reads CASSLRRFDTGELFF. In nucleotides, the CDR3 is TGTGCCAGCAGCTTAAGGCGGTTTGACACCGGGGAGCTGTTTTTT.

This chain connects TRBV18 to TRBJ2-6, with D unresolved. The V end lost 0 bases, the J end lost 4 bases, and 10 bases lay between the germline ends. Per germline, CDR1 KGHSH and CDR2 LQKENI. The CDR3 runs 16 residues. The DNA of the CDR3 is TGTGCCAGCTCACCACCGGAAGGGTTGGGGGCCAACGTCCTGACTTTC. Protein: CASSPPEGLGANVLTF.

This clone was found once. The gene calls are TRBV4-1 and TRBJ2-5; the D is unclear. The CDR3 has 15 amino acids. Germline assignment: CDR1 MGHRA and CDR2 YSYEKL. V was cut by 5 bases and J by 3 bases, with 16 bases left in between. DNA for the CDR3: TGCGCCAGCAGCGCCGTGGGCGTCTGGGAAGAGACCCAGTACTTC. This gives the protein CASSAVGVWEETQYF.

The chain has TRBV19 and TRBJ2-7, with 8 positions matching TRBD2. CDR3 length: 15 residues. With 4 bases clipped from V and 4 bases from J, the junction kept 9 bases outside the gene matches. Germline values: CDR1 LNHDA, CDR2 SQIVND (reference sequence). CDR3 protein: CASSTPGTSRYEQYF. CDR3 DNA sequence: TGTGCCAGTAGTACGCCCGGGACTAGTAGATACGAGCAGTACTTC.

The chain joins TRBV19 to TRBJ2-1; D unclear. The V end was cut by 4 bases, the J end by 7 bases, with 5 bases between. CDR1 and CDR2 from the germline V gene are LNHDA and SQIVND (reference sequence). This CDR3 comprises 11 residues. The CDR3 spells CASSRYNEQFF. The CDR3 bases are TGTGCCAGTAGTAGATATAATGAGCAGTTCTTC.

The rearrangement uses TRBV27 and TRBJ2-1; D remains unclear. CDR3 length: 18 residues. CDR1 and CDR2 from the germline V gene are MNHEY and SMNVEV (reference sequence). V was shortened by 3 bases and J by 5 bases, with 23 bases between the two germline ends. The CDR3 here is CASSLLLAADVPHNEQFF. CDR3 bases: TGTGCCAGCAGTTTGCTCCTCGCGGCAGACGTCCCCCACAATGAGCAGTTCTTC.

This sequence joins TRBV5-1 and TRBJ2-7; the D gene is possibly TRBD2 (5 bases). V was pared by 5 bases and J by 2 bases, with 11 bases between. This CDR3 is built from 13 residues. Germline-derived CDR1 and CDR2 are SGHRS and YFSETQ. In DNA, the CDR3 is TGCGCCAGCAGGATGGCGAGGGCCTACGAGCAGTACTTC. This encodes CASRMARAYEQYF.

In this sample, this clone turned up once. J is TRBJ2-1 and V is TRBV5-1; 7 bases map to TRBD2. The V segment lost 1 base and the J segment 5 bases; nucleotides outside the gene matches: 3. Per the germline V gene, CDR1 is SGHRS and CDR2 is YFSETQ. The CDR3 length is 14 residues. CDR3 in amino acids: CASSLWEGDNEQFF. The CDR3, as DNA: TGCGCCAGCAGCTTGTGGGAGGGCGACAATGAGCAGTTCTTC.

The chain has TRBV30 and TRBJ1-6; no definite D call. The germline V gene encodes CDR1 GTSNPN and CDR2 SVGIG (reference sequence). This CDR3 contains 11 residues. The CDR3 loop is CGVGTRSPLHF. In DNA form, the CDR3 reads TGTGGCGTGGGCACCAGGTCACCCCTCCACTTT.

This clone has only one observation. The chain is built from TRBV28 and TRBJ1-1; no reliable D call. Germline V gene data show CDR1 as MDHEN and CDR2 as SYDVKM. CDR3 length equals 10 residues. V was clipped by 3 bases and J by 11 bases, with 7 bases between them. CDR3 in DNA: TGTGCCAGCAGTTTTGATAAGGCTTTCTTT. Its translation is CASSFDKAFF.

The chain recombines TRBV7-6 with TRBJ2-2; D is undetermined. Germline V gene data show CDR1 as SGHVS and CDR2 as FNYEAQ. The CDR3 runs to 12 residues. V was pared by 4 bases and J by 3 bases, with 3 bases between. The CDR3 protein is CASSSYTGELFF. CDR3 nucleotide sequence: TGTGCCAGCAGCTCTTACACCGGGGAGCTGTTTTTT.

This chain links TRBV4-1 with TRBJ2-2; perhaps TRBD2 as D (5 bases). CDR3 size: 13 residues. Between the trimmed V and J ends, which lost 4 bases and 7 bases, there was a span of 10 bases. Per germline, CDR1 MGHRA and CDR2 YSYEKL. CDR3 DNA: TGCGCCAGCAGCCGCGAGGGCGGCGGGGAGCTGTTTTTT. This sequence encodes CASSREGGGELFF.

The chain links TRBV27 to TRBJ2-1, with 9 bases matching TRBD2. Germline V CDR1 and CDR2: MNHEY, SMNVEV (reference sequence). Trimming took 4 bases from V and 8 from J; bases not matched to a gene: 15. The CDR3 contains 17 residues. The CDR3 here is CASSYQAGGPMGDEQFF. The CDR3 bases are TGTGCCAGCAGTTATCAGGCGGGAGGGCCAATGGGGGATGAGCAGTTCTTC.

The chain is built from TRBV9 and TRBJ2-3, with D hard to call. The CDR3 runs 14 residues. Germline CDR1 and CDR2: SGDLS and YYNGEE. The V end was cut by 0 bases, the J end by 0 bases, with 5 bases between. The CDR3, as DNA: TGTGCCAGCAGCGTAGTTGGGAGCACAGATACGCAGTATTTT. This codes for CASSVVGSTDTQYF.